This T cell receptor beta chain was observed in a study of blood T cells in healthy people across ages. Study details: In model experiments, template switching was able to capture about one barcoded beta molecule for every two T cells that were present. Findings of the study overall: Naive CD4+ cells and diversity were both higher in long-lived donors than in aged donors.

This clonotype was recorded a few times. The antigen is undetermined. J gave up 8 bases and V 8 bases, and 19 bases lay outside the gene matches. Germline CDR1 and CDR2: SGHVS and FQNEAQ. The CDR3 is 19 residues long. For the second PCR, which ran for roughly 6 to 12 cycles, a sample-barcoded 5' primer and a J-beta primer mix were used. Using its own MiXCR run on the 5' RACE reads, TCRdb lists one record per CDR3 protein. The data contain around 1,000,000 distinct CDR3 sequences, approximately 26% of them singletons. Sample donors were healthy Caucasian individuals that came from Russia, aged roughly 6 to 90. Total RNA extraction produced at least 5.5 micrograms (per sample) for the study. These data were likewise used in another study, on T cells of mothers and their children.

The specimen sequenced was blood. This TCR was sampled from a girl aged 2-10 years in good health. The chain links TRBV7-8 to TRBJ2-1; 15 bases match TRBD2. The CDR3: CASELDGLAGGQVGDEQFF. The DNA of the CDR3 is TGTGCCAGCGAGCTCGATGGACTAGCGGGAGGGCAGGTGGGGGATGAGCAGTTCTTC.